Following are 8 T cell receptor beta chains from one sample sequenced in a study of blood T cells in healthy people across ages. Primers used in a second PCR of roughly 6 to 11 cycles were a sample-barcoded 5' primer and a J-beta primer mix. TCRdb analysed the 5' RACE reads with MiXCR anew, one entry per CDR3 protein. The sample consists of approximately 1,700,000 distinct CDR3 sequences, roughly two fifths of them appearing once. The sequencing input was blood. All receptors come from a human donor in good health.

This clonotype appeared a few times. The V and J genes are TRBV20-1 and TRBJ1-6, with D possibly matching TRBD1 (5 bases). The germline V gene has CDR1 DFQATT and CDR2 SNEGSKA (reference sequence). The CDR3 runs 17 residues. The V end lost 3 bases, the J end lost 2 bases, and 17 bases lay between the germline ends. Here the CDR3 DNA reads TGCAGTGCTAGCATGGGACGGACGGACCCCTATAATTCACCCCTCCACTTT. Its translation is CSASMGRTDPYNSPLHF.

The chain uses TRBV9 and TRBJ1-2; possibly TRBD1 for D (6 bases). The CDR3 is made up of 15 amino acids. Germline assignment: CDR1 SGDLS and CDR2 YYNGEE. V gave up 0 bases and J gave up 5 bases, with 14 bases separating them. This CDR3 reads CASSVEEGTLYGYTF. The CDR3 nucleotides read TGTGCCAGCAGCGTAGAAGAAGGGACACTTTATGGCTACACCTTC.

CDR3 loop: CASSLEQNEQFF. As DNA, the CDR3 is TGTGCCAGCAGCTTGGAGCAGAATGAGCAGTTCTTC. This chain connects TRBV7-9 to TRBJ2-1; D remains ambiguous. CDR3 length: 12 amino acids. Per germline, CDR1 SEHNR and CDR2 FQNEAQ (reference sequence). V gave up 3 bases and J gave up 7 bases, with 7 bases separating them.

A few counts support this clonotype. This chain uses TRBV6-1 with TRBJ2-7; D possibly uses TRBD1 or TRBD2 (5 bases each). V was shortened by 3 bases and J by 0 bases, with 9 bases between the two germline ends. Germline CDR1 reads MNHNS; CDR2 reads SASEGT. This CDR3 is 14 amino acids long. The CDR3 sequence: CASSEGVYSYEQYF. Written as DNA, the CDR3 is TGTGCCAGCAGTGAGGGGGTGTACTCCTACGAGCAGTACTTC.

Ten or more counts support this clonotype. This sequence joins TRBV7-6 and TRBJ2-7; D not certain. The CDR3 runs 13 residues. With 2 bases removed from V and 3 bases from J, the gap between germline ends came to 8 bases. Germline V gives CDR1 SGHVS, CDR2 FNYEAQ. Here the CDR3 reads CASSLTELYEQYF. Here the CDR3 DNA reads TGTGCCAGCAGCTTAACAGAACTCTACGAGCAGTACTTC.

Regarding this clonotype: An end of the junction does not agree with germline; a read error may underlie this. The chain employs TRBV7-2 and TRBJ2-5, with D perhaps TRBD1 (5 bases). This CDR3 has 15 amino acids. CDR1 is SGHTA, CDR2 FQGNSA, per germline. The CDR3 here is CVSNLRGGAVETQYF. Written as DNA, the CDR3 is TGTGTCAGCAACCTTAGGGGTGGCGCGGTTGAGACCCAGTACTTC.

V is TRBV6-4 and J is TRBJ2-4, with D possibly being TRBD2 (5 bases). Between the trimmed V and J ends, which lost 4 bases and 13 bases, there was a span of 17 bases. From germline, CDR1 is MRHNA and CDR2 SNTAGT. This CDR3 is built from 13 residues. The DNA of the CDR3 is TGTGCCAGCAGTGTTACGGGGTTGATAGAGCAGTACTTC. As protein: CASSVTGLIEQYF.

As to this clonotype: A read error may explain this, as a much larger clone is one base away. This sequence joins TRBV5-1 and TRBJ2-3; 10 nucleotides match TRBD2. The CDR3 loop spans 15 amino acids. Germline CDR1 and CDR2: SGHRS and YFSETQ. The CDR3 DNA sequence: TGCGCCGGCAGCTTGGATCTAGCGGGGGTGGATACGCAGTATTTT. Its protein product is CAGSLDLAGVDTQYF.